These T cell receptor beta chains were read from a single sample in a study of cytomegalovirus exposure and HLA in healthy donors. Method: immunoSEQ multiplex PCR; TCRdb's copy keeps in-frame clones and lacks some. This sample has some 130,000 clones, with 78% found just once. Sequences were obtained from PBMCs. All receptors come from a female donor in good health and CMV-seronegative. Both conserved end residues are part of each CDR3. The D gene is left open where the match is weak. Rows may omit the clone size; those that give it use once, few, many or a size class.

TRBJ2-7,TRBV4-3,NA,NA,TGCGCCAGCAGCCAAGATCGGGACGAGCAGTACTTC,CASSQDRDEQYF
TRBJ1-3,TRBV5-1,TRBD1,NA,TGCGCCAGCAGCCGACAGGGGGCTATTGGGTATGGGGGAAACACCATATATTTT,CASSRQGAIGYGGNTIYF
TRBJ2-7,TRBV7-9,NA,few,TGTGCCAGCAGCCCCAGGATGGTTCAAGTGCCCTACGAGCAGTACTTC,CASSPRMVQVPYEQYF
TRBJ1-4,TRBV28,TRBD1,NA,TGTGCCAGCAGTTCAGGGGGCCAAACTAATGAAAAACTGTTTTTT,CASSSGGQTNEKLFF
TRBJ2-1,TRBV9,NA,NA,TGTGCCAGCAGCTTTAGCGGTACCTCCTACAATGAGCAGTTCTTC,CASSFSGTSYNEQFF
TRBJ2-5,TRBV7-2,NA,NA,TGTGCCAGCAGCTACCTGGGGGCAAAAGAGACCCAGTACTTC,CASSYLGAKETQYF
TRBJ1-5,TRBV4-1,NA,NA,TGCGCCAGCAGCCAAGATATGGTTTCGGCCAGGTCCAAACCCCAGCATTTT,CASSQDMVSARSKPQHF
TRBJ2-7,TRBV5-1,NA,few,TGCGCCAGCAGCCCACCTACAAGCGGGTACGAGCAGTACTTC,CASSPPTSGYEQYF
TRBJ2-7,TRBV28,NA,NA,TGTGCCAGCAGTTTGGGCCCCTACCCCTACGAGCAGTACTTC,CASSLGPYPYEQYF
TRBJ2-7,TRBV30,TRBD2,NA,TGTGCCTGGACGGTGGGACTAGCGGGAAGCGAGCAGTACTTC,CAWTVGLAGSEQYF
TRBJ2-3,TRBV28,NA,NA,TGTGCCAGCAGTTTCCGCCAGGGCACAGATACGCAGTATTTT,CASSFRQGTDTQYF
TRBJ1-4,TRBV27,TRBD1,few,TGTGCCAGCAGTTGGGGACAGGGAAATGAAAAACTGTTTTTT,CASSWGQGNEKLFF
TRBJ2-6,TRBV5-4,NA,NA,TGTGCCAGCAGCTTGTCATCCCACACGGGTAACGTCCTGACTTTC,CASSLSSHTGNVLTF
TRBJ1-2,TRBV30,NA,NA,TGTGCCAGCCTCAGGGAAGGCTACACCTTC,CASLREGYTF
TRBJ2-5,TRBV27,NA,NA,TGTGCCAGCAGTTTAGAGCTTCGGGAGACCCAGTACTTC,CASSLELRETQYF
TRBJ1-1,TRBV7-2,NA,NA,TGTGCCAGCAGCCCCTATTTGGGCCCAAAACCGCCGAACACTGAAGCTTTCTTT,CASSPYLGPKPPNTEAFF
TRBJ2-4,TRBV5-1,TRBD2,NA,TGCGCCAGCAGCCTTGGGGGACTAGCGGTAGCCAAAAACATTCAGTACTTC,CASSLGGLAVAKNIQYF
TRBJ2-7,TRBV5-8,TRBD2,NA,TGTGCCAGCAGCTCCGGGACTAGCGGGTTCTACGAGCAGTACTTC,CASSSGTSGFYEQYF
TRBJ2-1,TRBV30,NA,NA,TGTGCCTGGAGTGTGTGGGTGGAGGACAATGAGCAGTTCTTC,CAWSVWVEDNEQFF
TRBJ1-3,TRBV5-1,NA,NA,TGCGCCAGCAGCTTGGGCGGGATGGCTGGAAACACCATATATTTT,CASSLGGMAGNTIYF